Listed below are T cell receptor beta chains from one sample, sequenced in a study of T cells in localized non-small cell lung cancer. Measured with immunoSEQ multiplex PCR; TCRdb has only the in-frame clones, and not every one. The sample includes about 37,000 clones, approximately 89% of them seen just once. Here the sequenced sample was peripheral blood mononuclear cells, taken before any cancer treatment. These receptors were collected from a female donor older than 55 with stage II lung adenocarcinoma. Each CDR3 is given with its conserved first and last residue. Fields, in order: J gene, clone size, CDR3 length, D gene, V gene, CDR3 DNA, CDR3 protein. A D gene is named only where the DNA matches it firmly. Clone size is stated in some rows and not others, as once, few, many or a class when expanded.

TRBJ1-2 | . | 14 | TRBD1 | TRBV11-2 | TGTGCCAGCAGCCCGGGACAGGGTAACTATGGCTACACCTTC | CASSPGQGNYGYTF
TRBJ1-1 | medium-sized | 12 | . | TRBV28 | TGTGCCAGCAGTTTCGGAAGGACTGAAGCTTTCTTT | CASSFGRTEAFF
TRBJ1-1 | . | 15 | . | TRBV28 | TGTGCCAGCAGCGATTACAGGGCAAGGAACACTGAAGCTTTCTTT | CASSDYRARNTEAFF
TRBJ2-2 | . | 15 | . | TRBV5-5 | TGTGCCAGCAGCTTGGAGTCGGGAAGCTGGGGGGAGCTGTTTTTT | CASSLESGSWGELFF
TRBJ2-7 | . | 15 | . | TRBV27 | TGTGCCAGCAGTCTAGGCCGAATGAGTACCTACGAGCAGTACTTC | CASSLGRMSTYEQYF
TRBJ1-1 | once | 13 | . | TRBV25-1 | TGTGCCAGCAGCCGATCAGGGAACACTGAAGCTTTCTTT | CASSRSGNTEAFF
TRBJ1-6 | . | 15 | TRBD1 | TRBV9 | TGTGCCAGCAGCGTAGACGGGACAGGGAATTCACCCCTCCACTTT | CASSVDGTGNSPLHF
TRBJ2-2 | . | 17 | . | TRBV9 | TGTGCCAGCAGCACGCGCAGCGGCGGGGCAGGGACCGGGGAGCTGTTTTTT | CASSTRSGGAGTGELFF
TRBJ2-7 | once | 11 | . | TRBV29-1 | TGCAGCGGGGCAGGCAACTACGAGCAGTACTTC | CSGAGNYEQYF
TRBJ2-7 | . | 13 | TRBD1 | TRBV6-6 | TGTGCCAGCACCTCAGCCCAGGGGGACGAGCAGTACTTC | CASTSAQGDEQYF
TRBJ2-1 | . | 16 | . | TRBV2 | TGTGCCAGCAGGCGACTCGACGCTGGCAGATACAATGAGCAGTTCTTC | CASRRLDAGRYNEQFF
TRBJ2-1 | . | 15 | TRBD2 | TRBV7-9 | TGTGCCAGCAGCTTAGCCGGGACTAGGGGTAATGAGCAGTTCTTC | CASSLAGTRGNEQFF
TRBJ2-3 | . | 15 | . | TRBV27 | TGTGCCAGCAGTTTCCGAGGGTACCGGACAGATACGCAGTATTTT | CASSFRGYRTDTQYF
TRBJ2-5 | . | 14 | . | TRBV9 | TGTGCCAGCAGCGTAGGGAGGGTCCAAGAGACCCAGTACTTC | CASSVGRVQETQYF
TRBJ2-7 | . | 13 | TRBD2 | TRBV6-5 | TGTGCCACCGCCCAGCGGGAGCACCACGAGCAGTACTTC | CATAQREHHEQYF
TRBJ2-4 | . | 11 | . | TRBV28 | TGTGCCAGCAAAGGGGGTAACATTCAGTACTTC | CASKGGNIQYF
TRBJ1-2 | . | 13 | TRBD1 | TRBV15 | TGTGCCACCAGCTCCCGACAGGGCTATGGCTACACCTTC | CATSSRQGYGYTF
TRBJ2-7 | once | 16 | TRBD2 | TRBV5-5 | TGTGCCAGCAGCTTCTTGGGAGGCGGGAGCTCCTACGAGCAGTACTTC | CASSFLGGGSSYEQYF
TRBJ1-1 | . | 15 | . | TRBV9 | TGTGCCAGCAGCGAGAGGGGCAGGGCGGTTACTGAAGCTTTCTTT | CASSERGRAVTEAFF
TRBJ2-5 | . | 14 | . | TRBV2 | TGTGCCAGCAAGATCGGGGGGCCCCAAGAGACCCAGTACTTC | CASKIGGPQETQYF
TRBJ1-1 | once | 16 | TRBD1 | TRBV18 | TGTGCCAGCTCACCCCTGGGACAGGCCATGAACACTGAAGCTTTCTTT | CASSPLGQAMNTEAFF
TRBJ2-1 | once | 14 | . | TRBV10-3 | TGTGCCATCAGTGAGTCCGGGGGTAGTAGTGAGCAGTTCTTC | CAISESGGSSEQFF
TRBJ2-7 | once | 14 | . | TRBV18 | TGTGCCAGCTCACCAACGGCAGGGGGGTACGAGCAGTACTTC | CASSPTAGGYEQYF
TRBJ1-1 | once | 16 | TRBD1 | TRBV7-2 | TGTGCCAGCAGTAGTAGCCCGGGCAGGGGGAGGACTGAAGCTTTCTTT | CASSSSPGRGRTEAFF
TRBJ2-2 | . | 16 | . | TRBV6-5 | TGTGCCAGCAGTTACGCAGGACCCCCGGGCGCCGGGGAGCTGTTTTTT | CASSYAGPPGAGELFF
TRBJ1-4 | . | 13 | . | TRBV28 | TGTGCCAGCAGTTTTGGCAGGCATGAAAAACTGTTTTTT | CASSFGRHEKLFF
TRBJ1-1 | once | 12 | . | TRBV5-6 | TGTGCCAGCAGCCCGCAGCTGACTGAAGCTTTCTTT | CASSPQLTEAFF
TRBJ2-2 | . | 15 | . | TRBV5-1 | TGCGCCAGCAGCACCGAGGGGGTTATGAACGGGGAGCTGTTTTTT | CASSTEGVMNGELFF
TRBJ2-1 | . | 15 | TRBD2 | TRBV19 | TGTGCCAGTAGTTCGGAGCGGGGGGGCCTCGATGAGCAGTTCTTC | CASSSERGGLDEQFF
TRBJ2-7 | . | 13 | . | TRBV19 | TGTGCCAGTAGTATCCAGGGATTCTACGAGCAGTACTTC | CASSIQGFYEQYF
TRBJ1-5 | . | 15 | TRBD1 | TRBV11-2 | TGTGCCAGCAGCACTGGGACAGGGATCAATCAGCCCCAGCATTTT | CASSTGTGINQPQHF
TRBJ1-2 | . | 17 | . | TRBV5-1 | TGCGCCAGCAGCTTGGTATCCCTTAGCAGCGTGAAGGATGGCTACACCTTC | CASSLVSLSSVKDGYTF
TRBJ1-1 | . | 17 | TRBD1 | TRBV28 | TGTGCCAGCAGTTCCAGACAGGGGGCGCGAGGAGACACTGAAGCTTTCTTT | CASSSRQGARGDTEAFF
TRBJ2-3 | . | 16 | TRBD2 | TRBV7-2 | TGTGCCAGCAGCTCCCAGCAGGGCGGGGGGGCAGATACGCAGTATTTT | CASSSQQGGGADTQYF
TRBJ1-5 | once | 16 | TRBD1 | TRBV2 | TGTGCCAGCAGTGATTCCGGGACAGGGGCGGATCAGCCCCAGCATTTT | CASSDSGTGADQPQHF
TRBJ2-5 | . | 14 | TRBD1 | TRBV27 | TGTGCCAGCAGTTGGACAGGGGACCAAGAGACCCAGTACTTC | CASSWTGDQETQYF
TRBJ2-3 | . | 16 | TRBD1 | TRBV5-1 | TGCGCCAGCAGCTACACAGGGGTAACCTCCACAGATACGCAGTATTTT | CASSYTGVTSTDTQYF
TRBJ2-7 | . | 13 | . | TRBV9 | TGTGCCAGCAGCGTAGGGCAGGGAGGCGAGCAGTACTTC | CASSVGQGGEQYF
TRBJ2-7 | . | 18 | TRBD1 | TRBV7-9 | TGTGCCAGCAGCCCTCCCGGGACAGGGTTGGTGAGGGTCGACGAGCAGTACTTC | CASSPPGTGLVRVDEQYF
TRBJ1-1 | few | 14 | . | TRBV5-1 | TGCGCCAGCAGCTTGTCATCAGGGCGTACTGAAGCTTTCTTT | CASSLSSGRTEAFF
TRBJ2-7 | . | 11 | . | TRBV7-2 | TGTGCCAGCCGAGGCCCTTACGAGCAGTACTTC | CASRGPYEQYF
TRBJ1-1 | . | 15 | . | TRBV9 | TGTGCCAGCAGCGTTATCCCACGGGGGGGCGACGAAGCTTTCTTT | CASSVIPRGGDEAFF
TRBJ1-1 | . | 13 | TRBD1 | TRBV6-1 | TGTGCCAGCAGCCCGACAGGGGAGGTTGAAGCTTTCTTT | CASSPTGEVEAFF
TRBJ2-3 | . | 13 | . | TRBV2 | TGTGCCAGCAGTGACCGGGCGACAGATACGCAGTATTTT | CASSDRATDTQYF
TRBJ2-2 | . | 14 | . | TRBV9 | TGTGCCAGCAGCGACCGCCGTGGGGCCGGGGAGCTGTTTTTT | CASSDRRGAGELFF
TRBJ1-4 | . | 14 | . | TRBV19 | TGTGCCAGTACCCCCCACTCGGGCAATGAAAAACTGTTTTTT | CASTPHSGNEKLFF
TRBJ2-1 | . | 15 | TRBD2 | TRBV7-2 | TGTGCCAGCAGCATAGCTAGCGGGGGAAACAATGAGCAGTTCTTC | CASSIASGGNNEQFF
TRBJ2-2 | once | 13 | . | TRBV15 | TGTGCCACCAGCCGTAATAGAGCCGGGGAGCTGTTTTTT | CATSRNRAGELFF
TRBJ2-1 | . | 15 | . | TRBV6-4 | TGTGCCAGCAGTGACACCACAGGGATATTTAATGAGCAGTTCTTC | CASSDTTGIFNEQFF